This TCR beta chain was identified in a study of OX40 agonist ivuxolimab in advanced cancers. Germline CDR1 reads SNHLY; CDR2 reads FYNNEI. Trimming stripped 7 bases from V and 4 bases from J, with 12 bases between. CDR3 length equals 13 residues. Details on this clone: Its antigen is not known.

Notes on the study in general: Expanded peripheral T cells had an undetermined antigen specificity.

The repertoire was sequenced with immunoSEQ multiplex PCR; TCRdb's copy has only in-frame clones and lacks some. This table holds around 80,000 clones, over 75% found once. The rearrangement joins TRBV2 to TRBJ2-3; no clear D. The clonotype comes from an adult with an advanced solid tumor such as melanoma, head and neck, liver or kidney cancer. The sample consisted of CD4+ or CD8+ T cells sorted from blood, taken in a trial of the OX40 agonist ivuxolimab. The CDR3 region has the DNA TGTGCCAGCAATACAGTTGTGGCAGATACGCAGTATTTT. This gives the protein CASNTVVADTQYF.